These 23 T cell receptor beta chains originate from one sample sequenced in a study of T cell repertoires in cytomegalovirus infection. TCRdb independently ran MiXCR on the reads; one entry per CDR3 protein. Counted here are hundreds of thousands of distinct CDR3 sequences, 33% occurring once; the ten biggest clones make up 15% to 20%. The antigens for these receptors are not known. The specimen comprised cultured PBMCs, sampled from culture after CMV antigen stimulation. The receptors here all came from a human donor in good health (CMV status not recorded). Some clones in this sample may be carry-over from other donors' samples.

This chain uses TRBV6-2 or TRBV6-3 with TRBJ2-1; D may be TRBD1 (6 bases). This CDR3 is 15 amino acids long. The germline CDR1 and CDR2 sequences are MNHEY and SVGEGT. Trimming shortened V by 5 bases and J by 0 bases, and 11 bases separated the two germline ends. CDR3 in DNA: TGTGCCAGCAGTGGGGACACTAGCTCCTACAATGAGCAGTTCTTC. Protein product: CASSGDTSSYNEQFF.

This chain links TRBV15 with TRBJ2-1; D call uncertain. CDR3 length: 18 residues. Germline-derived CDR1 and CDR2 are LNHNV and YYDKDF (reference sequence). The V end was cut by 0 bases, the J end by 0 bases, with 15 bases between. CDR3 protein: CATSRDLIDWSSYNEQFF. Here the CDR3 DNA reads TGTGCCACCAGCAGAGACCTCATCGACTGGAGCTCCTACAATGAGCAGTTCTTC.

The J gene is TRBJ2-3, the V gene TRBV2, with D perhaps given as TRBD1 or TRBD2 (5 bases each). The CDR3 runs to 14 residues. The V end lost 7 bases, the J end lost 0 bases, and 11 bases lay between the germline ends. Germline V gene sequence: CDR1 SNHLY, CDR2 FYNNEI. The CDR3 region is CASTGPTSTDTQYF. The DNA for the CDR3 is TGTGCCAGCACGGGACCGACTAGCACAGATACGCAGTATTTT.

About this clonotype itself: A read error may produce the germline difference seen at one junction end. The chain couples TRBV11-2 to TRBJ2-7; D is unclear. The CDR3 runs 13 residues. The V gene's germline CDR1 is SGHAT and CDR2 FQNNGV. In DNA form, the CDR3 reads TGTGCCAGCAGCTTTCCGAGCTCCTACGAGCAGCACTTC. Its protein product is CASSFPSSYEQHF. Based on the CDR3 plus reference TRBV11-2 and TRBJ2-7, the full variable domain is EAGVAQSPRYKIIEKRQSVAFWCNPISGHATLYWYQQILGQGPKLLIQFQNNGVVDDSQLPKDRFSAERLKGVDSTLKIQPAKLEDSAVYLCASSFPSSYEQHFGPGTRLTVT.

The chain's CDR3 is CASSLSGTDSNQPQHF. The DNA for the CDR3 is TGTGCCAGCAGCTTAAGTGGGACAGATAGCAATCAGCCCCAGCATTTT. The V call is TRBV7-2, the J call TRBJ1-5; 7 bases are shared with TRBD1. V lost 2 bases and J lost 0; bases outside the gene matches: 4. The CDR3 has 16 amino acids. The germline CDR1 and CDR2 sequences are SGHTA and FQGNSA.

This clonotype was observed a few times. This chain uses TRBV9 with TRBJ1-6; a possible D gene is TRBD1 (6 bases). The CDR3 loop spans 15 amino acids. The germline V gene has CDR1 SGDLS and CDR2 YYNGEE. V was trimmed by 0 bases and J by 5 bases, leaving 9 bases between them. The CDR3 DNA sequence: TGTGCCAGCAGCGTAGGTCAGGGGCATAATTCACCCCTCCACTTT. Its protein is CASSVGQGHNSPLHF. Full variable domain (rest looked up from reference TRBV9 and TRBJ1-6): DSGVTQTPKHLITATGQRVTLRCSPRSGDLSVYWYQQSLDQGLQFLIQYYNGEERAKGNILERFSAQQFPDLHSELNLSSLELGDSALYFCASSVGQGHNSPLHFGNGTRLTVT.

In this sample, this clonotype turned up once. The chain joins TRBV12-3 or TRBV12-4 to TRBJ2-5; no clear D. This CDR3 is 13 amino acids long. With 2 bases removed from V and 5 bases from J, the gap between germline ends came to 9 bases. The CDR3 DNA sequence: TGTGCCAGCAGTTTAAAGCGTAGGGAGACCCAGTACTTC. Amino acids: CASSLKRRETQYF.

This chain uses TRBV20-1 with TRBJ2-5, with TRBD2 matching 10 bases. The CDR3 has 21 residues. The trim removed 3 bases at V and 0 bases at J, leaving 22 bases unmatched. Per germline, CDR1 DFQATT and CDR2 SNEGSKA (reference sequence). CDR3 nucleotide sequence: TGCAGTGCTAGGGCCCCCATGGCTAGCGGGAGTATGACCCCCCACCAAGAGACCCAGTACTTC. It specifies CSARAPMASGSMTPHQETQYF.

V is TRBV5-1 and J is TRBJ2-7; D gene uncertain. This CDR3 spans 16 amino acids. V gave up 4 bases and J gave up 2 bases, with 19 bases separating them. The germline gives CDR1 SGHRS, CDR2 YFSETQ. The CDR3 protein is CASSATLQTSPYEQYF. In nucleotides, the CDR3 is TGCGCCAGCAGCGCCACCCTCCAGACGTCCCCCTACGAGCAGTACTTC. The complete variable domain, with remaining parts taken from reference TRBV5-1 and TRBJ2-7, reads KAGVTQTPRYLIKTRGQQVTLSCSPISGHRSVSWYQQTPGQGLQFLFEYFSETQRNKGNFPGRFSGRQFSNSRSEMNVSTLELGDSALYLCASSATLQTSPYEQYFGPGTRLTVT.

The chain combines TRBV19 with TRBJ2-2; 8 bases align to TRBD2. Germline-derived CDR1 and CDR2 are LNHDA and SQIVND (reference sequence). V was clipped by 7 bases and J by 4 bases; unmatched bases: 5. This CDR3 comprises 14 residues. CDR3 nucleotides: TGTGCCAGTAAAATAGCGGGGAGCACCGGGGAGCTGTTTTTT. It codes for CASKIAGSTGELFF. The whole variable domain, remainder taken from reference TRBV19 and TRBJ2-2, is DGGITQSPKYLFRKEGQNVTLSCEQNLNHDAMYWYRQDPGQGLRLIYYSQIVNDFQKGDIAEGYSVSREKKESFPLTVTSAQKNPTAFYLCASKIAGSTGELFFGEGSRLTVL.

The chain recombines TRBV6-1 with TRBJ2-7; maybe TRBD1 (5 bases). The CDR3 totals 11 residues. Germline V CDR1 and CDR2: MNHNS, SASEGT. The ends were cut back, 8 bases at V and 7 bases at J, with 12 bases in the middle. The DNA for the CDR3 is TGTGCCAGCGGGGCTTCCTTTGAGCAGTACTTC. This sequence encodes CASGASFEQYF.

This clonotype was seen more than once but under ten times. The chain employs TRBV12-3 or TRBV12-4 and TRBJ1-6; perhaps TRBD1 as D (5 bases). Trimming left V 6 bases short and J 13 bases short, with 19 bases between. CDR3 length: 14 residues. The CDR3 nucleotides read TGTGCCAGCAGCTCCCGGGACGCAGAGTCTCCCCTCCACTTT. It codes for CASSSRDAESPLHF.

This clonotype was detected a few times. The chain links TRBV11-3 to TRBJ2-5, with TRBD1 matching 7 bases. Trimming at V came to 3 bases and at J to 3 bases, leaving 4 bases not matched to a gene. CDR3 length: 14 residues. Germline CDR1 SGHNT, CDR2 YENEEA. CDR3 sequence reads: CASSFPGTEETQYF. The CDR3 DNA follows: TGTGCCAGCAGCTTTCCAGGGACAGAAGAGACCCAGTACTTC.

The chain has TRBV12-3 or TRBV12-4 and TRBJ2-3, with D perhaps matching TRBD1 or TRBD2 (5 bases each). Trimming cost V 8 bases and J 1 base, with 13 bases left between them. This CDR3 has 14 amino acids. The CDR3 sequence is CASGSWDGTDTQYF. The CDR3 DNA is TGTGCCAGCGGGAGTTGGGACGGCACAGATACGCAGTATTTT.

This clonotype was picked up a small number of times. The genes are TRBV5-5 and TRBJ2-2; no clear D. The germline V gene encodes CDR1 SGHKS and CDR2 YYEKEE (reference sequence). This CDR3 has 14 amino acids. V lost 4 bases to trimming and J lost 6 bases, with 13 bases between them. The CDR3 coding sequence is TGTGCCAGCAGCCCGCTTTCCGTGGCCGGGGAGCTGTTTTTT. This translates into CASSPLSVAGELFF.

This clonotype came up a few times. The chain links TRBV28 to TRBJ2-7, with D hard to call. The CDR3 contains 15 residues. Germline assignment: CDR1 MDHEN and CDR2 SYDVKM. The ends were cut back, 8 bases at V and 2 bases at J, with 19 bases in the middle. CDR3 sequence: CASGVTGEVPYEQYF. Written as DNA, the CDR3 is TGTGCCAGCGGCGTCACGGGCGAGGTACCCTACGAGCAGTACTTC.

The chain combines TRBV19 with TRBJ2-2; weak D call: TRBD1 (6 bases). Germline-derived CDR1 and CDR2 are LNHDA and SQIVND (reference sequence). The CDR3 extends over 15 amino acids. The V end was cut by 1 base, the J end by 4 bases, with 10 bases between. The CDR3 protein is CASSIGGLLTGELFF. Written as DNA, the CDR3 is TGTGCCAGTAGTATAGGGGGGCTGCTCACCGGGGAGCTGTTTTTT.

This clonotype has a single count. This chain connects TRBV18 to TRBJ1-5, with 7 bases aligning to TRBD1. Germline V gene lookup returns CDR1 KGHSH and CDR2 LQKENI. V lost 3 bases and J lost 1; bases outside the gene matches: 6. CDR3 size: 16 residues. The CDR3 DNA reads TGTGCCAGCTCACCGGCGACAGGGTCAAGCAATCAGCCCCAGCATTTT. Amino acids: CASSPATGSSNQPQHF.

The chain employs TRBV6-1 and TRBJ1-2, with a tentative D call TRBD1 (5 bases). This CDR3 is 13 amino acids long. Germline CDR1 reads MNHNS; CDR2 reads SASEGT. With 11 bases removed from V and 0 bases from J, the gap between germline ends came to 13 bases. This CDR3 is CAGATAANYGYTF. DNA for the CDR3: TGTGCCGGTGCGACAGCGGCTAACTATGGCTACACCTTC.

V is TRBV6-2 or TRBV6-3 and J is TRBJ2-7, with a possible D match to TRBD1 (5 bases). The length of the CDR3 is 14 residues. V lost 6 bases and J 3 bases, leaving 15 bases between the germline ends. Germline V gene lookup returns CDR1 MNHEY and CDR2 SVGEGT. The CDR3 DNA sequence: TGTGCCAGCAGCCCTTACAGGATGAACTACGAGCAGTACTTC. Its translation: CASSPYRMNYEQYF.

This clonotype has at least ten counts. DNA of the CDR3: TGTGCCAGTCGAGCGGGGGGCTCCTACAATGAGCAGTTCTTC. It is translated as CASRAGGSYNEQFF. The rearrangement links TRBV6-2 or TRBV6-3 to TRBJ2-1, with TRBD2 identical over 9 bases. Germline CDR1 and CDR2: MNHEY and SVGEGT. CDR3 length: 14 amino acids. V dropped 9 bases and J dropped 0; count of bases not matched to a gene: 3.

This clonotype occurred many times. The chain couples TRBV7-2 to TRBJ2-5; TRBD1 might be the D (6 bases). Trimming pared 5 bases from V and 5 bases from J, leaving 12 bases between. CDR1 and CDR2 (germline): SGHTA, FQGNSA. The CDR3 contains 13 residues. CDR3 protein: CASSLQGWETQYF. CDR3 coding DNA: TGTGCCAGCAGCCTACAGGGATGGGAGACCCAGTACTTC.

V gene TRBV5-1 combines with J gene TRBJ2-1; maybe TRBD2 (6 bases). This CDR3 is 15 amino acids long. Trimming pared 4 bases from V and 9 bases from J, leaving 20 bases between. CDR1 and CDR2 (germline): SGHRS, YFSETQ. In nucleotides, the CDR3 is TGCGCCAGCAGCCCCCTGACGGGAGTCGAGGGTGAGCAGTTCTTC. Protein product: CASSPLTGVEGEQFF. Combining the CDR3 with reference TRBV5-1 and TRBJ2-1 gives the whole variable domain KAGVTQTPRYLIKTRGQQVTLSCSPISGHRSVSWYQQTPGQGLQFLFEYFSETQRNKGNFPGRFSGRQFSNSRSEMNVSTLELGDSALYLCASSPLTGVEGEQFFGPGTRLTVL.